These 24 T cell receptor beta chains share one sample of origin, sequenced in a study of CD8 T cells in ankylosing spondylitis. The study's findings and limits: Seemingly distinctive of ankylosing spondylitis blood was a TCR beta motif formed by eight highly homologous variants.

Each CDR3 protein gets one entry after TCRdb re-called the 5' RACE reads with MiXCR. The table shows a few hundred thousand distinct CDR3 sequences, with approximately 11% occurring only once. These receptors' antigens are unknown. Input material: blood, either unsorted or a sorted T cell fraction (not recorded which). All receptors come from a male donor with ankylosing spondylitis.

This clonotype was seen many times. The rearrangement uses TRBV5-1 and TRBJ2-5, with D possibly TRBD1 on 6 matching bases. Trimming removed 0 bases from V and 3 bases from J, with 12 bases in between. CDR1 and CDR2 from the germline V gene are SGHRS and YFSETQ. The CDR3 runs 15 residues. The chain's CDR3 is CASSLGPGTKETQYF. The DNA for the CDR3 is TGCGCCAGCAGCTTGGGGCCAGGGACAAAAGAGACCCAGTACTTC. Full variable domain (remainder filled in from reference TRBV5-1 and TRBJ2-5): KAGVTQTPRYLIKTRGQQVTLSCSPISGHRSVSWYQQTPGQGLQFLFEYFSETQRNKGNFPGRFSGRQFSNSRSEMNVSTLELGDSALYLCASSLGPGTKETQYFGPGTRLLVL.

The J gene is TRBJ2-1, the V gene TRBV29-1; tentatively, D is TRBD2 (5 bases). Germline CDR1 and CDR2: SQVTM and ANQGSEA. The germline V and J ends were trimmed by 4 bases and 9 bases, with 16 bases remaining between them. This CDR3 has 13 amino acids. The CDR3 protein is CSVGSGLDGEQFF. In DNA, the CDR3 is TGCAGCGTTGGATCGGGATTAGACGGTGAGCAGTTCTTC.

Many counts were recorded for this clonotype. The CDR3 is CASSLDRNGETQYF. CDR3 nucleotide sequence: TGTGCCAGCAGTTTGGACAGGAATGGAGAGACCCAGTACTTC. The rearrangement uses TRBV12-3 or TRBV12-4 and TRBJ2-5; the match to TRBD1 covers 7 bases. The V segment lost 3 bases and the J segment 4 bases; nucleotides outside the gene matches: 5. This CDR3 region has 14 residues.

The J gene is TRBJ2-5, the V gene TRBV5-6, with 8 bases that match TRBD1. The CDR3 has 14 residues. V shed 0 bases, J shed 7 bases, and the junction held 5 bases outside the gene matches. Germline CDR1 is SGHDT and CDR2 is YYEEEE. CDR3 nucleotide sequence: TGTGCCAGCAGCTTGGCCCCTGACAGGGGGACCCAGTACTTC. Translated, it gives CASSLAPDRGTQYF.

The rearrangement links TRBV11-2 to TRBJ2-1; 13 nucleotides line up with TRBD2. This CDR3 region has 19 residues. Germline V gene sequence: CDR1 SGHAT, CDR2 FQNNGV. The ends lost 4 bases at V and 4 bases at J; junction bases unmatched: 13. DNA for the CDR3: TGTGCCAGCAGCTCAAAGGGACTAGCGGGGTCCAAGTTGTACAATGAGCAGTTCTTC. Amino acids: CASSSKGLAGSKLYNEQFF. The full variable domain, rest sourced from reference TRBV11-2 and TRBJ2-1, is EAGVAQSPRYKIIEKRQSVAFWCNPISGHATLYWYQQILGQGPKLLIQFQNNGVVDDSQLPKDRFSAERLKGVDSTLKIQPAKLEDSAVYLCASSSKGLAGSKLYNEQFFGPGTRLTVL.

This chain connects TRBV6-1 to TRBJ1-1; D not resolved. Trimming stripped 5 bases from V and 0 bases from J, with 10 bases between. The CDR3 is 14 residues long. Looked up from germline, CDR1 is MNHNS and CDR2 is SASEGT. CDR3: CASSPGNLNTEAFF. The CDR3 DNA reads as TGTGCCAGCAGTCCCGGGAACCTGAACACTGAAGCTTTCTTT.

This clonotype was observed a handful of times. The chain employs TRBV12-3 or TRBV12-4 and TRBJ1-2; D uncertain. The CDR3 covers 13 residues. V was shortened by 1 base and J by 3 bases, with 6 bases between the two germline ends. The CDR3 reads CASSLDTHYGYTF. In DNA, the CDR3 is TGTGCCAGCAGTTTAGACACCCACTATGGCTACACCTTC.

In this sample, this clonotype turned up many times. The chain employs TRBV12-3 or TRBV12-4 and TRBJ2-5; TRBD2 agrees at 9 bases. This CDR3 region has 15 residues. The V segment lost 3 bases and the J segment 0 bases; nucleotides outside the gene matches: 2. The CDR3: CASSFASGNQETQYF. The DNA of the CDR3 is TGTGCCAGCAGTTTTGCTAGCGGGAACCAAGAGACCCAGTACTTC.

This clonotype was counted at least ten times. This sequence joins TRBV5-1 and TRBJ1-1; TRBD1 aligns across 8 bases. With 3 bases clipped from V and 3 bases from J, the junction kept 4 bases outside the gene matches. The CDR3 has 14 residues. CDR1 is SGHRS and CDR2 is YFSETQ in the germline V gene. CDR3 region: CASSSTGGDTEAFF. In nucleotides, the CDR3 is TGCGCCAGCAGCTCAACAGGGGGGGACACTGAAGCTTTCTTT. Full variable domain (remainder filled in from reference TRBV5-1 and TRBJ1-1): KAGVTQTPRYLIKTRGQQVTLSCSPISGHRSVSWYQQTPGQGLQFLFEYFSETQRNKGNFPGRFSGRQFSNSRSEMNVSTLELGDSALYLCASSSTGGDTEAFFGQGTRLTVV.

The rearrangement uses TRBV20-1 and TRBJ2-5; D not resolved. The CDR3 runs 13 residues. Per germline, CDR1 DFQATT and CDR2 SNEGSKA (reference sequence). V lost 3 bases to trimming and J lost 4 bases, with 12 bases between them. CDR3 in amino acids: CSASPRSPETQYF. DNA for the CDR3: TGCAGTGCTAGTCCCCGTAGCCCAGAGACCCAGTACTTC.

This clonotype was counted only a few times. This chain joins TRBV28 and TRBJ2-2; 14 nucleotides line up with TRBD2. Looked up from germline, CDR1 is MDHEN and CDR2 is SYDVKM. The CDR3 extends over 18 amino acids. V trimming: 7 bases; J trimming: 3 bases; junction bases outside the gene matches: 10. CDR3 region: CASTGTSGRGGYTGELFF. CDR3 coding DNA: TGTGCCAGCACCGGGACTAGCGGGAGAGGGGGGTACACCGGGGAGCTGTTTTTT.

This clonotype was picked up a small number of times. The chain combines TRBV7-6 with TRBJ2-1; tentatively, D is TRBD2 (6 bases). Germline loops: CDR1 SGHVS, CDR2 FNYEAQ. Trimming took 5 bases from V and 0 from J, leaving 11 bases between them. This CDR3 is 15 amino acids long. Written as DNA, the CDR3 is TGTGCCAGCAGCCCAGTAGCGGACTCCTACAATGAGCAGTTCTTC. Protein: CASSPVADSYNEQFF.

The chain has TRBV3-1 and TRBJ2-4; maybe TRBD1 (5 bases). Germline V CDR1 and CDR2: LGHDT, YNNKEL (reference sequence). Trimming cost V 3 bases and J 0 bases, with 12 bases left between them. The CDR3 totals 16 residues. CDR3 sequence (DNA): TGTGCCAGCAGCCAGGATCAGACAGTAGCCAAAAACATTCAGTACTTC. Amino acids: CASSQDQTVAKNIQYF.

V gene TRBV5-1 combines with J gene TRBJ1-2; 7 nucleotides line up with TRBD1. The CDR3 spans 16 residues. J lost 7 bases, V lost 4 bases, and 16 bases had no gene match. Germline CDR1 and CDR2: SGHRS and YFSETQ. CDR3 protein: CASSTGQASEGSGYTF. DNA for the CDR3: TGCGCCAGCAGCACCGGACAGGCGTCAGAGGGGTCTGGCTACACCTTC.

This clonotype appeared a few times. The chain has TRBV24-1 and TRBJ1-2; D not resolved. Trimming removed 6 bases at V and 4 bases at J, with 8 bases between. The CDR3 totals 12 residues. The germline V gene has CDR1 KGHDR and CDR2 SFDVKD. The CDR3 DNA reads TGTGCCACCAGTCACGGACCCTATGGCTACACCTTC. As protein: CATSHGPYGYTF.

This clonotype was detected a few times. The CDR3 DNA reads as TGTGCCATCAGTCCTCAGGGGATTAGCTCCTACGAGCAGTACTTC. It encodes CAISPQGISSYEQYF. The chain joins TRBV10-3 to TRBJ2-7; tentative D call: TRBD1 (6 bases). The V gene's germline CDR1 is ENHRY and CDR2 SYGVKD. The V end lost 5 bases, the J end lost 0 bases, and 14 bases lay between the germline ends. This CDR3 is built from 15 residues.

In its sample, this clonotype was seen a few times. The rearrangement uses TRBV28 and TRBJ2-5, with 10 bases matching TRBD2. Trimming cost V 2 bases and J 5 bases; bases outside gene matches: 2. CDR1 is MDHEN, CDR2 SYDVKM, per germline. The CDR3 consists of 14 residues. The CDR3 DNA follows: TGTGCCAGCAGTTTACTAGCGGGAGCGGAGACCCAGTACTTC. This translates into CASSLLAGAETQYF. Using reference TRBV28 and TRBJ2-5 for the parts outside the CDR3, the full variable domain is DVKVTQSSRYLVKRTGEKVFLECVQDMDHENMFWYRQDPGLGLRLIYFSYDVKMKEKGDIPEGYSVSREKKERFSLILESASTNQTSMYLCASSLLAGAETQYFGPGTRLLVL.

The table lists this clonotype with a few counts. The chain recombines TRBV11-2 with TRBJ1-2, with 9 bases fitting TRBD1. J gave up 3 bases and V 8 bases, and 4 bases lay outside the gene matches. Germline V lookup: CDR1 SGHAT, CDR2 FQNNGV. The CDR3 length is 13 residues. The CDR3 bases are TGTGCCAGCGGACAGGGGATCGACTATGGCTACACCTTC. Translated, it gives CASGQGIDYGYTF.

This clonotype has more than one count but fewer than ten. The chain is built from TRBV5-1 and TRBJ2-3; 9 bases are a match to TRBD2. The germline CDR1 and CDR2 sequences are SGHRS and YFSETQ. V lost 6 bases and J lost 5; bases outside the gene matches: 7. The CDR3 is made up of 14 amino acids. This chain's CDR3 is CASNPGLAIDTQYF. CDR3 bases: TGCGCCAGCAACCCGGGACTAGCCATAGATACGCAGTATTTT.

The chain carries TRBV3-1 and TRBJ1-2; D may be TRBD1 (6 bases). Germline V CDR1 and CDR2: LGHDT, YNNKEL (reference sequence). Trimming shortened V by 4 bases and J by 5 bases, and 11 bases separated the two germline ends. The CDR3 is 13 residues long. The CDR3 DNA reads as TGTGCCAGCAGCCGACAGGATGGATATGGCTACACCTTC. As protein: CASSRQDGYGYTF. The entire variable domain, with the rest obtained from reference TRBV3-1 and TRBJ1-2, is as follows: DTAVSQTPKYLVTQMGNDKSIKCEQNLGHDTMYWYKQDSKKFLKIMFSYNNKELIINETVPNRFSPKSPDKAHLNLHINSLELGDSAVYFCASSRQDGYGYTFGSGTRLTVV.

The CDR3 spells CASSFGWTGELDLAKNIQYF. CDR3 nucleotide sequence: TGTGCCAGCAGTTTTGGGTGGACAGGGGAATTGGACTTAGCCAAAAACATTCAGTACTTC. This chain uses TRBV12-3 or TRBV12-4 with TRBJ2-4; TRBD1 aligns across 9 bases. The junction had 15 bases not matched to a gene; V was cut back by 3 bases and J by 0 bases. The CDR3 length is 20 residues.

The genes are TRBV15 and TRBJ2-3; perhaps TRBD1 as D (5 bases). The length of the CDR3 is 16 residues. Trimming stripped 5 bases from V and 2 bases from J, with 17 bases between. The germline V gene encodes CDR1 LNHNV and CDR2 YYDKDF (reference sequence). The CDR3 region is CATSPKEPGYTDTQYF. The CDR3 DNA is TGTGCCACCAGCCCCAAGGAGCCAGGGTACACAGATACGCAGTATTTT.

The gene calls are TRBV5-1 and TRBJ1-1; D unclear. Germline lookup yields CDR1 SGHRS and CDR2 YFSETQ. This CDR3 is 13 amino acids long. V lost 6 bases, J lost 4 bases, and 13 bases lay in between. The chain's CDR3 is CASNAAAGTEAFF. The CDR3 DNA follows: TGCGCCAGCAACGCTGCAGCAGGCACTGAAGCTTTCTTT.

The chain employs TRBV2 and TRBJ2-1; TRBD2 is a possible D gene (5 bases). The CDR3 is 14 residues long. The V end was cut by 8 bases, the J end by 0 bases, with 11 bases between. Germline CDR1 is SNHLY and CDR2 is FYNNEI. The CDR3: CASEGVRSYNEQFF. The CDR3 DNA follows: TGTGCCAGCGAGGGAGTTCGCTCCTACAATGAGCAGTTCTTC.